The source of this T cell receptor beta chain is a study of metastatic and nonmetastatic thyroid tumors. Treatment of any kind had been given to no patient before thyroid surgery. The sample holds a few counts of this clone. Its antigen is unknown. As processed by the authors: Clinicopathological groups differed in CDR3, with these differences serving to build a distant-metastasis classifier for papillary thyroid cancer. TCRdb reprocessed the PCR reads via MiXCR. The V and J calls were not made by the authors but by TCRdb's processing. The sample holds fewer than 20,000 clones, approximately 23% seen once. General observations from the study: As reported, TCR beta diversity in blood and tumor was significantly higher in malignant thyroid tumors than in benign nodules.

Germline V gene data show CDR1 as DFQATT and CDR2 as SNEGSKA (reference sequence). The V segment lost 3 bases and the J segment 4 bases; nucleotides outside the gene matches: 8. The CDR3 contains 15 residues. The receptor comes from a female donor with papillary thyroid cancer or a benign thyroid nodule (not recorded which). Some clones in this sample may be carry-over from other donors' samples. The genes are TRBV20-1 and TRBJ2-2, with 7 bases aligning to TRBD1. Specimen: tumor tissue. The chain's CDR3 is CSARETGRPTGELFF. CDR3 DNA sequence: TGCAGTGCTAGGGAGACAGGGAGACCCACCGGGGAGCTGTTTTTT.